This T cell receptor beta chain was recovered during a study of blood T cell repertoires in COVID-19. Germline CDR1 is SQVTM and CDR2 is ANQGSEA. This CDR3 contains 14 residues. V was pared by 6 bases and J by 2 bases, with 16 bases between. Clones were read by immunoSEQ multiplex PCR, and TCRdb kept only the in-frame ones, dropping some. The data hold approximately 270,000 clones, with 80% to 90% observed a single time. Symptom resolution, clearance, or two negative PCRs marked the recovered donors of Cohort 3. The TCR originated in a woman in her 30s who had recovered from COVID-19. Sequencing used PBMCs or T cells enriched from blood (not recorded which). V is TRBV29-1 and J is TRBJ1-1, with D uncertain. CDR3 in DNA: TGCAGCGTGATGACCGGGTTGTCAAACACTGAAGCTTTCTTT. This gives the protein CSVMTGLSNTEAFF. Looking up the rest from reference TRBV29-1 and TRBJ1-1 gives the full variable domain: SAVISQKPSRDICQRGTSLTIQCQVDSQVTMMFWYRQQPGQSLTLIATANQGSEATYESGFVIDKFPISRPNLTFSTLTVSNMSPEDSSIYLCSVMTGLSNTEAFFGQGTRLTVV.